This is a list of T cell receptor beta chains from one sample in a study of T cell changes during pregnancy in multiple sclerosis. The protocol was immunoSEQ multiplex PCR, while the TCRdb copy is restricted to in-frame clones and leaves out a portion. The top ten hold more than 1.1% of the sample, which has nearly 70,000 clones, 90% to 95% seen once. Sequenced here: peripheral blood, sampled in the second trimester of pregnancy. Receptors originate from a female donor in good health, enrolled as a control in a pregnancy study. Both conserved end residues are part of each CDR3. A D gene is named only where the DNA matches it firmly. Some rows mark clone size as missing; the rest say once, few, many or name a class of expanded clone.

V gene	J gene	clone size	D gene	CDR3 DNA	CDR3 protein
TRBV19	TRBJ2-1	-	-	TGTGCCAGTAGCGGGAGTTCCTCCTACAATGAGCAGTTCTTC	CASSGSSSYNEQFF
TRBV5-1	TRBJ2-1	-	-	TGCGCCAGCAGCTTGGCCGCACAGGCCGTCGAGCAGTTCTTC	CASSLAAQAVEQFF
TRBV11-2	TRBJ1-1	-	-	TGTGCCAGCAGCTTAGAGAGACAGCTGAACACTGAAGCTTTCTTT	CASSLERQLNTEAFF
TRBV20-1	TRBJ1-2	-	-	TGCAGTGCTTATAGTAACTATGGCTACACCTTC	CSAYSNYGYTF
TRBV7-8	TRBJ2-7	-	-	TGTGCCAGCAGCTTCGATCGGGACTTTTCCTACGAGCAGTACTTC	CASSFDRDFSYEQYF
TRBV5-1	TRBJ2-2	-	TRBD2	TGCGCCAGCACCCCGGGAGGGGTGAACACCGGGGAGCTGTTTTTT	CASTPGGVNTGELFF
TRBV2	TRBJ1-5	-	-	TGTGCCAGCAGCCAAGACAGGCGGATCAATCAGCCCCAGCATTTT	CASSQDRRINQPQHF
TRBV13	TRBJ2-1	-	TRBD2	TGTGCCAGCAGCTTGCTAGCGGGAGGGGGCAATGAGCAGTTCTTC	CASSLLAGGGNEQFF
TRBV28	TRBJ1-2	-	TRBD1	TGTGCCAGCTCGGACAGGGGGCGGTATGGCTACACCTTC	CASSDRGRYGYTF
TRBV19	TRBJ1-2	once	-	TGTGCCAGTAGTAACCCCCGGCAGGACAATAACTATGGCTACACCTTC	CASSNPRQDNNYGYTF
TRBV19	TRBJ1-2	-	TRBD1	TGTGCCAGTAGTTCCCGGACAGGGGTTGGGAGGAACTATGGCTACACCTTC	CASSSRTGVGRNYGYTF
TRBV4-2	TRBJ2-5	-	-	TGTGCCAGCAGCCCCCTAGGGACTCCGACGGAGACCCAGTACTTC	CASSPLGTPTETQYF
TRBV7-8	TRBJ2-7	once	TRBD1	TGTGCCAGCAGCTTCGCCGACAGGGTATCTGGGGAGCAGTACTTC	CASSFADRVSGEQYF
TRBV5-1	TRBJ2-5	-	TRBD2	TGCGCCAGCAGCTTGGCCACACTAGCGGTTCAAGAGACCCAGTACTTC	CASSLATLAVQETQYF
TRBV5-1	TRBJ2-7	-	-	TGCGCCAGCAGCTTTTTAATCGACAGAAATGGGAACGAGCAGTACTTC	CASSFLIDRNGNEQYF
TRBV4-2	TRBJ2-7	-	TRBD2	TGTGCCAGCAGCCCTTTGACTAGCGGGGACCGCTACGAGCAGTACTTC	CASSPLTSGDRYEQYF
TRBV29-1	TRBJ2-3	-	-	TGCAGCGTTGAAACGGGAGGCACAGATACGCAGTATTTT	CSVETGGTDTQYF
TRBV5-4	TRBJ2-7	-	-	TGTGCCAGCAGCTTCATTCCGAGGGAGGACCGCTACGAGCAGTACTTC	CASSFIPREDRYEQYF
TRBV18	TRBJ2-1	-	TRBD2	TGTGCCAGCGAACCACGGGGTGGACGACTAGCGGGAGGGCCTAGTGAGCAGTTCTTC	CASEPRGGRLAGGPSEQFF
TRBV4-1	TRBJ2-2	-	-	TGCGCCAGCAGCCAAGATCCGACTTTTTCCGGGGAGCTGTTTTTT	CASSQDPTFSGELFF
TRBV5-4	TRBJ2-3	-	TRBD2	TGTGCCAGCAGCCGTGGACTAGCGGGGACCACAGATACGCAGTATTTT	CASSRGLAGTTDTQYF
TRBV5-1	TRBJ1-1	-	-	TGCGCCAGCAGCTATCAACACCGGGGTGAAGCTTTCTTT	CASSYQHRGEAFF